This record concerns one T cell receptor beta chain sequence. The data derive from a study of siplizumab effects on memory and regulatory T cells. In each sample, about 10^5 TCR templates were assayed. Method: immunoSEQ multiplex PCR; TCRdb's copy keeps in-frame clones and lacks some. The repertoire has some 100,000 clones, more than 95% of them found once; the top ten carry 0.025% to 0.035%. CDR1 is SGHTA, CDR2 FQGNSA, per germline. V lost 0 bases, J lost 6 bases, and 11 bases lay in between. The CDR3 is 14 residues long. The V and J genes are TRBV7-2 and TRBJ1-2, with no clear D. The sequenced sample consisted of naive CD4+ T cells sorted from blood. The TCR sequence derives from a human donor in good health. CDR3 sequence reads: CASSLAGGTDGYTF. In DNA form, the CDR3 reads TGTGCCAGCAGCTTAGCTGGTGGTACGGATGGCTACACCTTC.